This TCR beta chain came from a study of cytotoxic CD8 clonotypes in ibrutinib-treated CLL. Study background: Recorded responses included about 25 partial and 2 complete; following median around 73 months, approximately 15 stayed remitted and around 12 progressed. A mean of around 270,000 productive templates and 94,082 productive rearrangements was obtained per sample.

Worth noting for this clone: Its specificity is unknown.

V was cut by 2 bases and J by 5 bases, with 9 bases left in between. The CDR3 has 13 amino acids. In germline, CDR1 is WSHSY, CDR2 SAAADI. The sequencing depth, 1 in 200,000 to 1 in 1 million T cells, was the target. The data were produced by immunoSEQ multiplex PCR, yet TCRdb's version contains in-frame clones alone and is incomplete. The data contain tens of thousands of clones, 62% of them singletons. Study observations and caveats: Circulating CD8+ T-cell counts were tracked by baseline clonality, which exceeded that of age-matched healthy donors.

The origin of this receptor is a human donor with chronic lymphocytic leukemia. The V and J genes are TRBV10-2 and TRBJ1-1; D possibly corresponds to TRBD1 (5 bases). Specimen: PBMCs, collected before ibrutinib treatment. The CDR3 DNA reads as TGCGCCAGCAGTGAGGTAGGGGAGACTGAAGCTTTCTTT. It yields the protein CASSEVGETEAFF.